What follows are 25 T cell receptor beta chains derived from one specimen sequenced in a study of blood T cell repertoires in COVID-19 (dated by TCRdb to 2020 to 2021). The library relied on the immunoSEQ multiplex PCR assay. Here the immuneACCESS table is served through TCRdb, limited to in-frame sequences with V and J called. Missing clones are a known gap in these copies; in checked studies unresolved V genes cover under half, and the rest lacks a known reason. This sample holds about 160,000 clones; less than 90% were observed only once. Of the sample, 6% to 7.5% falls within the top ten clones. Specimen: PBMCs or T cells enriched from blood (not recorded which). Every receptor here comes from a woman in her forties or fifties who had recovered from COVID-19.

The chain employs TRBV3-1 (or the pseudogene TRBV3-2) and TRBJ1-4; D might be TRBD1 (5 bases). The CDR3 sequence is 15 residues long. Deletions cut 1 base from V and 4 bases from J, with 10 bases between. The germline V gene encodes CDR1 LGHDT and CDR2 YNNKEL (reference sequence). The CDR3: CASSQAAGRNEKLFF. CDR3 DNA sequence: TGTGCCAGCAGCCAAGCCGCAGGGCGTAATGAAAAACTGTTTTTT.

This chain links TRBV7-8 with TRBJ2-5, with 8 bases that match TRBD2. V lost 7 bases, J lost 5 bases, and 12 bases stayed unmatched. Germline lookup yields CDR1 SGHVS and CDR2 FQNEAQ. The CDR3 spans 15 residues. The DNA for the CDR3 is TGTGCCAGCATCGTGCGGGGGGCGAGAGCCGAGACCCAGTACTTC. Its translation: CASIVRGARAETQYF.

J is TRBJ2-2 and V is TRBV10-1; D perhaps matches TRBD2 (5 bases). This CDR3 has 15 amino acids. Trimming shortened V by 5 bases and J by 2 bases, and 12 bases separated the two germline ends. Per germline, CDR1 WNHNN and CDR2 SYGVQD (reference sequence). DNA for the CDR3: TGCGCCAGCAGTTCTTTAGGAGGAAACACCGGGGAGCTGTTTTTT. This translates into CASSSLGGNTGELFF.

The chain employs TRBV19 and TRBJ1-5; D gene uncertain. Deletions cut 3 bases from V and 5 bases from J, with 11 bases between. The CDR3 runs 14 residues. Looked up from germline, CDR1 is LNHDA and CDR2 is SQIVND (reference sequence). The CDR3 here is CASSISISDQPQHF. In nucleotides, the CDR3 is TGTGCCAGTAGTATTAGTATTAGTGATCAGCCCCAGCATTTT. The variable domain in full, completed from reference TRBV19 and TRBJ1-5, reads DGGITQSPKYLFRKEGQNVTLSCEQNLNHDAMYWYRQDPGQGLRLIYYSQIVNDFQKGDIAEGYSVSREKKESFPLTVTSAQKNPTAFYLCASSISISDQPQHFGDGTRLSIL.

This chain uses TRBV5-1 with TRBJ2-3; the D gene is possibly TRBD2 (6 bases). This CDR3 has 15 amino acids. V was pared by 4 bases and J by 2 bases, with 14 bases between. In germline, CDR1 is SGHRS, CDR2 YFSETQ. The CDR3 DNA follows: TGCGCCAGCAGCCCGCGGGACTTTTTCACAGATACGCAGTATTTT. Encoded protein: CASSPRDFFTDTQYF.

A few counts support this clone. V and J are TRBV10-1 and TRBJ2-7; TRBD1 matches at 9 bases. Germline V gene data show CDR1 as WNHNN and CDR2 as SYGVQD (reference sequence). This CDR3 has 14 amino acids. The V gene end was trimmed by 4 bases and the J gene end by 5 bases; junction bases not matched to a gene: 6. The CDR3 loop reads CASSGGTGFHEQYF. CDR3 coding DNA: TGCGCCAGCAGTGGTGGGACAGGGTTTCACGAGCAGTACTTC.

This clone was counted only a few times. This chain links TRBV19 with TRBJ1-5; D may be TRBD1 (5 bases). Trimming pared 5 bases from V and 1 base from J, leaving 18 bases between. Germline V gene lookup returns CDR1 LNHDA and CDR2 SQIVND (reference sequence). CDR3 length: 17 amino acids. The CDR3 here is CASSPLSGQLSNQPQHF. CDR3 DNA: TGTGCCAGTAGTCCTCTTTCAGGGCAGTTGAGCAATCAGCCCCAGCATTTT.

The V gene is TRBV11-2, the J gene TRBJ2-5, with TRBD2 matching 10 bases. The V gene's germline CDR1 is SGHAT and CDR2 FQNNGV. The V segment lost 5 bases and the J segment 5 bases; nucleotides outside the gene matches: 14. This CDR3 is built from 17 residues. CDR3 bases: TGTGCCAGCAGCCCCGACTCTCCAGCGGGAGGGAGGGAGACCCAGTACTTC. Its protein is CASSPDSPAGGRETQYF.

The sample holds one count of this clone. The chain combines TRBV5-4 with TRBJ1-1; 7 bases map to TRBD1. CDR1 SGHNT and CDR2 YYREEE come from the germline V gene (reference sequence). The length of the CDR3 is 14 residues. The V and J ends lost 0 bases and 3 bases, in that order; junction bases with no gene match: 2. The CDR3 nucleotides read TGTGCCAGCAGCTTGGACAGGGGTTACACTGAAGCTTTCTTT. Amino acids: CASSLDRGYTEAFF. Variable domain in full (rest from reference TRBV5-4 and TRBJ1-1): ETGVTQSPTHLIKTRGQQVTLRCSSQSGHNTVSWYQQALGQGPQFIFQYYREEENGRGNFPPRFSGLQFPNYSSELNVNALELDDSALYLCASSLDRGYTEAFFGQGTRLTVV.

V is TRBV27 and J is TRBJ2-1, with D possibly being TRBD2 (6 bases). CDR1 and CDR2 (germline): MNHEY, SMNVEV (reference sequence). Trimming removed 2 bases from V and 7 bases from J, with 18 bases in between. CDR3 length equals 16 residues. In DNA form, the CDR3 reads TGTGCCAGCAGTTTACGGCGGGATCCCATCTGGAATGAGCAGTTCTTC. Amino acids: CASSLRRDPIWNEQFF.

V and J are TRBV7-2 and TRBJ1-2, with TRBD1 matching over 8 bases. Germline V gives CDR1 SGHTA, CDR2 FQGNSA. Trimming took 5 bases from V and 5 from J; bases not matched to a gene: 4. The CDR3 has 13 residues. CDR3 sequence (DNA): TGTGCCAGCAGCATTACAGGGGGTTATGGCTACACCTTC. Translated: CASSITGGYGYTF.

The chain joins TRBV28 to TRBJ2-2, with D unclear. V was trimmed by 4 bases and J by 1 base, leaving 7 bases between them. Germline V gene sequence: CDR1 MDHEN, CDR2 SYDVKM. The CDR3 sequence is 14 residues long. The CDR3 DNA follows: TGTGCCAGCAGTTCTCCGGGGAACACCGGGGAGCTGTTTTTT. Translation gives CASSSPGNTGELFF.

The chain recombines TRBV14 with TRBJ1-1, with D maybe TRBD1 (6 bases). Germline V gene data show CDR1 as SGHDN and CDR2 as FVKESK. V gave up 2 bases and J gave up 3 bases, with 16 bases separating them. This CDR3 has 16 amino acids. CDR3 coding DNA: TGTGCCAGCAGCCAACTGGGGGCAGGCTACGACACTGAAGCTTTCTTT. Translated: CASSQLGAGYDTEAFF.

The rearrangement joins TRBV7-9 to TRBJ2-2; tentatively, D is TRBD2 (6 bases). The CDR3 is 15 amino acids. Trimming removed 6 bases from V and 1 base from J, with 12 bases in between. Germline CDR1 is SEHNR and CDR2 is FQNEAQ (reference sequence). The CDR3 DNA follows: TGTGCCAGCAGGCCCGGGAGCGGGAACACCGGGGAGCTGTTTTTT. This sequence encodes CASRPGSGNTGELFF.

The chain combines TRBV14 with TRBJ1-5; the D is unclear. Germline CDR1 and CDR2: SGHDN and FVKESK. Trimming left V 0 bases short and J 1 base short, with 13 bases between. The CDR3 length is 17 residues. The CDR3 reads CASSQEVRGQSNQPQHF. The DNA of the CDR3 is TGTGCCAGCAGCCAAGAGGTAAGAGGGCAGAGCAATCAGCCCCAGCATTTT. Full variable domain (missing parts from reference TRBV14 and TRBJ1-5): EAGVTQFPSHSVIEKGQTVTLRCDPISGHDNLYWYRRVMGKEIKFLLHFVKESKQDESGMPNNRFLAERTGGTYSTLKVQPAELEDSGVYFCASSQEVRGQSNQPQHFGDGTRLSIL.

The CDR3 region has the DNA TGTGCCAGTAGTATCTCGGCTCGGGGCGGGAGAGTATCTTACAATGAGCAGTTCTTC. Translation: CASSISARGGRVSYNEQFF. This rearrangement joins TRBV19 to TRBJ2-1; 7 bases align to TRBD2. The length of the CDR3 is 19 residues. The V and J ends lost 3 bases and 4 bases, in that order; junction bases with no gene match: 18. Germline CDR1 is LNHDA and CDR2 is SQIVND (reference sequence).

As DNA, the CDR3 is TGTGCCAGCGACAGGGGGCACCGTGGCTACACCTTC. It yields the protein CASDRGHRGYTF. J is TRBJ1-2 and V is TRBV28; 10 bases align to TRBD1. Germline values: CDR1 MDHEN, CDR2 SYDVKM. With 8 bases clipped from V and 7 bases from J, the junction kept 4 bases outside the gene matches. CDR3 size: 12 residues.

The chain couples TRBV3-1 (or the pseudogene TRBV3-2) to TRBJ2-3, with TRBD2 as a possible D gene (6 bases). Trimming stripped 0 bases from V and 2 bases from J, with 15 bases between. This CDR3 contains 17 residues. The germline V gene has CDR1 LGHDT and CDR2 YNNKEL (reference sequence). CDR3 residues: CASSQDRGTLNTDTQYF. The CDR3 coding sequence is TGTGCCAGCAGCCAAGATCGGGGGACTCTAAACACAGATACGCAGTATTTT.

The rearrangement joins TRBV6-2 or TRBV6-3 to TRBJ2-1; maybe TRBD1 (6 bases). The CDR3 loop spans 15 amino acids. V was cut by 4 bases and J by 8 bases, with 18 bases left in between. Germline CDR1 and CDR2: MNHEY and SVGEGT. CDR3 nucleotides: TGTGCCAGCAGTTTTAGGGGCACTAGGGGGTATGAGCAGTTCTTC. Its translation: CASSFRGTRGYEQFF.

This clone came up a few times. The V call is TRBV4-2, the J call TRBJ1-2; D not certain. The germline V gene encodes CDR1 LGHNA and CDR2 YNFKEQ. The CDR3 spans 16 residues. Trimming stripped 0 bases from V and 2 bases from J, with 13 bases between. The CDR3 reads CASSQEGEGRNYGYTF. In DNA, the CDR3 is TGTGCCAGCAGCCAAGAAGGTGAGGGAAGGAACTATGGCTACACCTTC.

J is TRBJ2-2 and V is TRBV27; possibly TRBD1 for D (5 bases). V gave up 1 base and J gave up 1 base, with 13 bases separating them. The germline gives CDR1 MNHEY, CDR2 SMNVEV (reference sequence). This CDR3 is 17 amino acids long. In nucleotides, the CDR3 is TGTGCCAGCAGTTTATACCGACAGACCATGAACACCGGGGAGCTGTTTTTT. Amino acids: CASSLYRQTMNTGELFF.

The gene calls are TRBV4-2 and TRBJ1-2, with 9 bases fitting TRBD1. CDR1 LGHNA and CDR2 YNFKEQ come from the germline V gene. The CDR3 runs to 16 residues. Germline trimming cut 0 bases from V and 8 bases from J; bases unmatched to any gene: 10. CDR3 sequence: CASSQDRQGDPEGYTF. CDR3 DNA sequence: TGTGCCAGCAGCCAAGATCGACAGGGGGATCCCGAGGGCTACACCTTC.

In this sample, this clone turned up a few times. The genes are TRBV27 and TRBJ1-2; 10 nucleotides match TRBD1. V lost 0 bases, J lost 5 bases, and 0 bases stayed unmatched. Germline CDR1 and CDR2: MNHEY and SMNVEV (reference sequence). The CDR3 has 14 residues. The CDR3 loop is CASSLSGQGYGYTF. CDR3 bases: TGTGCCAGCAGTTTATCGGGACAGGGGTATGGCTACACCTTC.

This chain links TRBV28 with TRBJ1-5; D possibly corresponds to TRBD1 (5 bases). The V end was cut by 5 bases, the J end by 4 bases, with 15 bases between. The CDR3 runs 15 residues. Germline CDR1 reads MDHEN; CDR2 reads SYDVKM. CDR3 nucleotides: TGTGCCAGCAGTCTGGGAGGGGCCGGTAATCAGCCCCAGCATTTT. It translates to CASSLGGAGNQPQHF.

The CDR3 DNA reads as TGTGCCAGTAGTGTCGCGGGGCACTATGGCTACACCTTC. This codes for CASSVAGHYGYTF. The chain recombines TRBV19 with TRBJ1-2, with TRBD1 as a possible D gene (5 bases). CDR1 is LNHDA, CDR2 SQIVND, per germline (reference sequence). There are 13 residues in the CDR3. Trimming took 5 bases from V and 3 from J, leaving 10 bases between them.